The text below deals with one T cell receptor (beta chain). No antigen is known for it. Extraction of RNA preceded its reverse transcription into cDNA, which served as the sequencing template. This table comes from immunoSEQ multiplex PCR, and its TCRdb copy is limited to in-frame clones, with some not included. The sample lists more than 100,000 clones; approximately 60% were seen once. The data belong to a study of CD8+ T cells in alopecia areata. Trimming cost V 3 bases and J 4 bases, with 16 bases left between them. The CDR3 has 15 amino acids. Per germline, CDR1 SGDLS and CDR2 YYNGEE. Broader study findings: Scalp repertoires also include resident alphabeta T cells from normal skin.

The sample comprised CD4+ T cells sorted from blood. The clonotype was recovered from a human donor in good health. V is TRBV9 and J is TRBJ2-5, with TRBD2 as a possible D gene (7 bases). CDR3 DNA sequence: TGTGCCAGCAGCGACCCCCGGGGGGCGAGAGAGACCCAGTACTTC. It yields the protein CASSDPRGARETQYF.